These 8 T cell receptor beta chains share one sample of origin, sequenced in a study of shared clonotypes between healthy human individuals. Using immunoSEQ multiplex PCR, the repertoire was profiled, and TCRdb retains in-frame clones only, with some absent. Of around 1.1 million clones in the sample, 75% to 80% were seen once. The sequenced sample consisted of memory CD4+ T cells from PBMCs. Subset reported: CD45RA-negative fraction. These receptors all come from a man younger than 35 in good health. Some clones in this sample may be carry-over from other donors' samples.

This sequence joins TRBV6-5 and TRBJ2-5; D ambiguous. CDR3 length: 15 amino acids. Trimming left V 0 bases short and J 7 bases short, with 15 bases between. Germline V gives CDR1 MNHEY, CDR2 SVGAGI. The CDR3 sequence: CASSYSTDGGGTQYF. Written as DNA, the CDR3 is TGTGCCAGCAGTTACTCGACGGACGGCGGTGGGACCCAGTACTTC.

This clone occurred a few times. This chain uses TRBV18 with TRBJ2-7; D not certain. The CDR3 length is 14 residues. V shed 3 bases and J shed 0 bases, with 9 bases lying between them. CDR1 and CDR2 (germline): KGHSH, LQKENI. The DNA for the CDR3 is TGTGCCAGCTCACCGGGCGCAGTCTCCTACGAGCAGTACTTC. Protein product: CASSPGAVSYEQYF.

The chain links TRBV15 to TRBJ2-3; the D gene is possibly TRBD2 (6 bases). Germline-derived CDR1 and CDR2 are LNHNV and YYDKDF (reference sequence). V dropped 4 bases and J dropped 3 bases, with 14 bases sitting between them. The CDR3 has 15 amino acids. CDR3 amino acids: CATSIRLGRTDTQYF. CDR3 bases: TGTGCCACCAGCATCCGACTAGGAAGGACAGATACGCAGTATTTT. Based on the CDR3 plus reference TRBV15 and TRBJ2-3, the full variable domain is DAMVIQNPRYQVTQFGKPVTLSCSQTLNHNVMYWYQQKSSQAPKLLFHYYDKDFNNEADTPDNFQSRRPNTSFCFLDIRSPGLGDTAMYLCATSIRLGRTDTQYFGPGTRLTVL.

The chain couples TRBV15 to TRBJ1-4; no definite D call. The CDR3 is made up of 16 amino acids. Deletions cut 0 bases from V and 10 bases from J, with 18 bases between. The V gene's germline CDR1 is LNHNV and CDR2 YYDKDF (reference sequence). CDR3 nucleotide sequence: TGTGCCACCAGCAGAGATCGGTTCTCGGGCTCGGTAAAACTGTTTTTT. Translating it yields CATSRDRFSGSVKLFF.

In this sample, this clone turned up many times. The genes are TRBV9 and TRBJ1-2; 8 bases are a match to TRBD1. The CDR3 has 14 residues. CDR1 and CDR2 (germline): SGDLS, YYNGEE. V was clipped by 4 bases and J by 8 bases; unmatched bases: 10. The CDR3 sequence is CASSPRTGIDGYTF. CDR3 DNA: TGTGCCAGCAGCCCCCGGACAGGGATCGACGGCTACACCTTC.

This chain uses TRBV7-8 with TRBJ2-3; maybe TRBD2 (7 bases). The CDR3 extends over 16 amino acids. V gave up 4 bases and J gave up 3 bases, with 17 bases separating them. CDR1 SGHVS and CDR2 FQNEAQ come from the germline V gene. DNA of the CDR3: TGTGCCAGCAGCTCGACCACAGGGAGGGGAACAGATACGCAGTATTTT. Amino acid sequence: CASSSTTGRGTDTQYF.

J is TRBJ2-7 and V is TRBV6-1; weak D call: TRBD1 (5 bases). The ends were cut back, 1 base at V and 5 bases at J, with 12 bases in the middle. The germline CDR1 and CDR2 sequences are MNHNS and SASEGT. The CDR3 runs 14 residues. CDR3 nucleotides: TGTGCCAGCAGTGAAGGGGGCGCGGTCCACGAGCAGTACTTC. Translated: CASSEGGAVHEQYF.

The chain joins TRBV5-6 to TRBJ2-5; 8 bases agree with TRBD1. The CDR3 is 17 residues long. The V segment lost 1 base and the J segment 2 bases; nucleotides outside the gene matches: 10. Per germline, CDR1 SGHDT and CDR2 YYEEEE. The CDR3 protein is CASSLFAGGARQETQYF. DNA of the CDR3: TGTGCCAGCAGCTTGTTCGCAGGGGGCGCGAGGCAAGAGACCCAGTACTTC.